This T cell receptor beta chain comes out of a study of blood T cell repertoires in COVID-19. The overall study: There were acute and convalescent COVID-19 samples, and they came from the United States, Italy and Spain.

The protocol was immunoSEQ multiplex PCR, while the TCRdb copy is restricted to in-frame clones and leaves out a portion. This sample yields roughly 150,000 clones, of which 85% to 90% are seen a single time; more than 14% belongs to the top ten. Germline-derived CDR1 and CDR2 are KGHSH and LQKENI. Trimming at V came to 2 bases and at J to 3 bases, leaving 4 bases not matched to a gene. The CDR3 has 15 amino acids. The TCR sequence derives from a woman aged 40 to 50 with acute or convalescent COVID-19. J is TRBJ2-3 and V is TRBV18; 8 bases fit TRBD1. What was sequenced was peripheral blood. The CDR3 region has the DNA TGTGCCAGCTCACCATTTGGACAGGGTACAGATACGCAGTATTTT. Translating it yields CASSPFGQGTDTQYF.